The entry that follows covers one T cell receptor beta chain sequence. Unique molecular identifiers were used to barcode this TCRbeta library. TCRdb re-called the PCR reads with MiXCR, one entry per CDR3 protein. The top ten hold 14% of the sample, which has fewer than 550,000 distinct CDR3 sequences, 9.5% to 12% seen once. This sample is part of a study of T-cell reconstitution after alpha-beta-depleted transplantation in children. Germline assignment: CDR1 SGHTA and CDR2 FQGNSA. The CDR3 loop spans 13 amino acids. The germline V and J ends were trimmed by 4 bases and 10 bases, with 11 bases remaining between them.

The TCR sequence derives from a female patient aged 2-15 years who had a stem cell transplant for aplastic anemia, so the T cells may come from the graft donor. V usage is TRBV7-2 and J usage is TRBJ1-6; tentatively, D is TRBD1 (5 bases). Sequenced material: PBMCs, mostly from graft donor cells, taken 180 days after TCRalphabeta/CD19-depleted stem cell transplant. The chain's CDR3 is CASSYRQTSPLHF. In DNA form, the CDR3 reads TGTGCCAGCAGCTATCGACAGACATCACCCCTCCACTTT.